This T cell receptor beta chain is from a study of blood T cell repertoires in COVID-19. About the research overall: From the United States, Italy and Spain came samples of acute and convalescent COVID-19. The cDNA or gDNA used as material had been derived from T cells, B-cell-depleted T cells, or PBMCs.

The CDR3 has 17 residues. V lost 8 bases, J lost 3 bases, and 10 bases stayed unmatched. Germline V gives CDR1 MRHNA, CDR2 SNTAGT. How the authors handled the data: Estimation of nucleated cell counts relied on the amplification of reference gene primers. Some clones are missing from TCRdb's copy, which holds only in-frame ones; the method was immunoSEQ multiplex PCR. V and J calls and clone size follow that table, whereas D and trimming were derived from the DNA. Of roughly 48,000 clones listed, around 80% are singletons. This clonotype originated in an older man with acute or convalescent COVID-19. Material: peripheral blood. V is TRBV6-4 and J is TRBJ2-6; 10 bases are shared with TRBD1. Here the CDR3 reads CASSVGTGVGGANVLTF. CDR3 nucleotides: TGTGCCAGCTCGGTTGGGACAGGGGTTGGTGGGGCCAACGTCCTGACTTTC.